This note documents a single T cell receptor (beta chain) sequence. Its antigen is not identified. TCRdb re-called the 5' RACE reads and gives one entry per CDR3 protein, without DNA. The specimen's table records 350,000 to 400,000 distinct CDR3 sequences. These data originate in a study of monozygotic twins with inflammatory bowel disease. Findings and caveats of the study: Separate T cell subtypes could not be resolved from one another.

CDR1 and CDR2 from the germline V gene are SGHTA and FQGTGA. The CDR3 is made up of 14 amino acids. The chain combines TRBV7-3 with TRBJ2-5; TCRdb lists TRBD2, though no DNA is available to test this call. The sequencing input was blood. This sequence originates from a human donor with ulcerative colitis or Crohn's disease, or a healthy co-twin of an affected twin (not recorded which). The CDR3 loop reads CASSVGGVQETQYF.